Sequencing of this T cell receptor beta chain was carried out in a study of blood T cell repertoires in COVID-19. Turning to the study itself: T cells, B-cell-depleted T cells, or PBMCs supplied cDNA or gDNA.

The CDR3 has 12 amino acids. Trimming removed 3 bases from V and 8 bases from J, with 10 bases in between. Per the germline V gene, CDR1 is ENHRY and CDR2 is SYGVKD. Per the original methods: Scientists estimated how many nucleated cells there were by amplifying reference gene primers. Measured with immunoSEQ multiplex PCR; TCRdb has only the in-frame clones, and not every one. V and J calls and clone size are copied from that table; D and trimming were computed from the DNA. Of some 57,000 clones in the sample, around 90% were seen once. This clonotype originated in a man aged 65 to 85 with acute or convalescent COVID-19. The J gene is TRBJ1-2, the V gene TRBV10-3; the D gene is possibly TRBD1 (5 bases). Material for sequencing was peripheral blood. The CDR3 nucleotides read TGTGCCATCAGTGATGTAGGGGAAGGCTACACCTTC. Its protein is CAISDVGEGYTF.